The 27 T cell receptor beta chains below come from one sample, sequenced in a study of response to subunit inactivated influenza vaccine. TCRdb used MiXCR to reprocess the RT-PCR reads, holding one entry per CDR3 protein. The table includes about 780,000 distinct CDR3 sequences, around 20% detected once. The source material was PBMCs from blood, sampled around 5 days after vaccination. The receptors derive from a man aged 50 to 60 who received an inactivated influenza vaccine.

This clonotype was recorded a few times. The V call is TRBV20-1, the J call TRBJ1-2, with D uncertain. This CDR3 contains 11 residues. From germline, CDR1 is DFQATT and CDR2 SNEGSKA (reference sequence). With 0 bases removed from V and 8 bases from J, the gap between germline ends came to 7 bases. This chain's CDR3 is CSARDVPGYTF. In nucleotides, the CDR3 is TGCAGTGCTAGAGATGTACCCGGCTACACCTTC.

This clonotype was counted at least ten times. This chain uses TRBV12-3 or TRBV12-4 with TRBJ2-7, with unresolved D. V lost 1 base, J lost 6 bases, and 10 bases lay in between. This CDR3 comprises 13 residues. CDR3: CASSLGRRVEQYF. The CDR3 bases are TGTGCCAGCAGTTTAGGGAGAAGGGTCGAGCAGTACTTC.

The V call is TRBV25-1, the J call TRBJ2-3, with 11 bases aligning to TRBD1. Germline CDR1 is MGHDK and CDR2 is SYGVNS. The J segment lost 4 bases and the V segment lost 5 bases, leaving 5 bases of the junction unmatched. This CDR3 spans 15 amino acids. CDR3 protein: CASSTPGQGADTQYF. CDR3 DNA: TGTGCCAGCAGTACCCCGGGACAGGGGGCAGATACGCAGTATTTT.

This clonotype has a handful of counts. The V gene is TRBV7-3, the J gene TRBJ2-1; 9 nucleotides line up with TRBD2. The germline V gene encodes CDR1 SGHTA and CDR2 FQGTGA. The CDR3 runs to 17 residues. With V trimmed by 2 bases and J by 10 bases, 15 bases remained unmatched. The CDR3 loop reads CASSLAGGPGSTSEQFF. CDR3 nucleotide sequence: TGTGCCAGCAGCTTAGCGGGAGGGCCGGGCTCCACAAGCGAGCAGTTCTTC.

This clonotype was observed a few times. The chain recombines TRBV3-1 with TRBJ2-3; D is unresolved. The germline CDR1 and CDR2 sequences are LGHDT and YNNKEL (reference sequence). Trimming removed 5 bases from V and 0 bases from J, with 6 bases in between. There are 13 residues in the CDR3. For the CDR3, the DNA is TGTGCCAGCAGCTTCGAAAGCACAGATACGCAGTATTTT. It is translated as CASSFESTDTQYF.

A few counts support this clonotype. The CDR3 protein is CASSLLEFGPQHF. The CDR3, as DNA: TGTGCCAGCAGCTTATTAGAGTTTGGGCCCCAGCATTTT. V usage is TRBV7-2 and J usage is TRBJ1-5; D gene uncertain. Germline values: CDR1 SGHTA, CDR2 FQGNSA. V lost 2 bases and J 9 bases, leaving 11 bases between the germline ends. CDR3 size: 13 residues.

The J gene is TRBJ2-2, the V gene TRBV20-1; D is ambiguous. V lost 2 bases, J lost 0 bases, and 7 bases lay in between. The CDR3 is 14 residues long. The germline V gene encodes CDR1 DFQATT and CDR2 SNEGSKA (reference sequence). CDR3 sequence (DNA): TGCAGTGCTAGATTGTTTCCGAACACCGGGGAGCTGTTTTTT. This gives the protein CSARLFPNTGELFF.

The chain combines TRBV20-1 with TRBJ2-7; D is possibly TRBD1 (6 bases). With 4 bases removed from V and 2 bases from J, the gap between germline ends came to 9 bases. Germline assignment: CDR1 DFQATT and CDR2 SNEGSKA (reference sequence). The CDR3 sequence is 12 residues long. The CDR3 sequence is CSAKTGTYEQYF. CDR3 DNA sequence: TGCAGTGCTAAGACAGGTACCTACGAGCAGTACTTC.

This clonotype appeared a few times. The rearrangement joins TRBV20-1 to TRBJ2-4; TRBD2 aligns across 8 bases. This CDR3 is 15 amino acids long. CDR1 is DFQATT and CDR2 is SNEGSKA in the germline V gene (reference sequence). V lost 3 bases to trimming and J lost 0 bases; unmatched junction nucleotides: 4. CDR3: CSARPLAVAKNIQYF. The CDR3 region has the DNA TGCAGTGCTAGGCCACTAGCGGTAGCCAAAAACATTCAGTACTTC.

The CDR3, as DNA: TGTGCCAGCAAACCGACCAGGGATAACTATGGCTACACCTTC. Encoded protein: CASKPTRDNYGYTF. V gene TRBV6-4 combines with J gene TRBJ1-2; possible D gene TRBD1, 5 bases. This CDR3 spans 14 amino acids. CDR1 MRHNA and CDR2 SNTAGT come from the germline V gene. V lost 7 bases to trimming and J lost 1 base, with 13 bases between them.

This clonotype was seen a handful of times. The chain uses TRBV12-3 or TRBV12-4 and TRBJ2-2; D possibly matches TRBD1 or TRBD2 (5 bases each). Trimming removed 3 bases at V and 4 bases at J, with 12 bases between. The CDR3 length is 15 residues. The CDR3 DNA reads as TGTGCCAGCAGTTTCGACGGGACGTCCACCGGGGAGCTGTTTTTT. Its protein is CASSFDGTSTGELFF.

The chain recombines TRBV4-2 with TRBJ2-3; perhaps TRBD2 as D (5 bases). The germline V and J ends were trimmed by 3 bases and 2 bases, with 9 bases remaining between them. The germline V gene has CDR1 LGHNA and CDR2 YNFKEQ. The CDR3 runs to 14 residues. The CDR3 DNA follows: TGTGCCAGCAGCCAGCTGGACTCCACAGATACGCAGTATTTT. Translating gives CASSQLDSTDTQYF.

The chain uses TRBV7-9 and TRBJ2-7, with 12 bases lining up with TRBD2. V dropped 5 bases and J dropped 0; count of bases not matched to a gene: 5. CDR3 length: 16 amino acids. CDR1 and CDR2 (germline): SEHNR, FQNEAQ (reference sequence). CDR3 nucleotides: TGTGCCAGCAGCAACAGACTAGCGGGAGTCTCCTACGAGCAGTACTTC. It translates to CASSNRLAGVSYEQYF.

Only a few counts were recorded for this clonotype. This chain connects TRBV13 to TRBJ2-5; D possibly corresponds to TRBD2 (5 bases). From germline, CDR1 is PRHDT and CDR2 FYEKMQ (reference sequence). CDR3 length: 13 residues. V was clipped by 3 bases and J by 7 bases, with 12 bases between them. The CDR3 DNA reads TGTGCCAGCAGCTTTCCGGGATCCGCGACCCAGTACTTC. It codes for CASSFPGSATQYF.

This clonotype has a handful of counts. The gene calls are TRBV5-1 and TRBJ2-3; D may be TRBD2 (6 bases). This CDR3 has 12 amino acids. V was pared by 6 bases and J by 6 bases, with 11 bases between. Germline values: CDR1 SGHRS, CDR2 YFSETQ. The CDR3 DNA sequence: TGCGCCAGCACCACTGGGGGGGATACGCAGTATTTT. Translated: CASTTGGDTQYF. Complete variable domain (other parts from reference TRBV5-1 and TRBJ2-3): KAGVTQTPRYLIKTRGQQVTLSCSPISGHRSVSWYQQTPGQGLQFLFEYFSETQRNKGNFPGRFSGRQFSNSRSEMNVSTLELGDSALYLCASTTGGDTQYFGPGTRLTVL.

CDR3 bases: TGTGCCAGTAGTATAGGGGGAAGCACAGATACGCAGTATTTT. The encoded protein is CASSIGGSTDTQYF. This chain uses TRBV19 with TRBJ2-3, with D uncertain. V lost 1 base and J lost 0, with 5 bases in between. This CDR3 has 14 residues. CDR1 and CDR2 (germline): LNHDA, SQIVND (reference sequence).

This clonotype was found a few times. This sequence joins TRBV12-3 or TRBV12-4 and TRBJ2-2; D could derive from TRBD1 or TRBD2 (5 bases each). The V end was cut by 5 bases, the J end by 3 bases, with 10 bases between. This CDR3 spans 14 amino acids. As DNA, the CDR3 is TGTGCCAGCAGTGACAGCGGATACACCGGGGAGCTGTTTTTT. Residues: CASSDSGYTGELFF.

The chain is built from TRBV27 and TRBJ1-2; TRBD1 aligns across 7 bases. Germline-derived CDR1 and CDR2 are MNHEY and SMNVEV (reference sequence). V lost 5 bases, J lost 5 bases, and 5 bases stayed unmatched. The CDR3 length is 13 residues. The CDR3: CASSRGQAYGYTF. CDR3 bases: TGTGCCAGCAGTCGTGGACAGGCGTATGGCTACACCTTC.

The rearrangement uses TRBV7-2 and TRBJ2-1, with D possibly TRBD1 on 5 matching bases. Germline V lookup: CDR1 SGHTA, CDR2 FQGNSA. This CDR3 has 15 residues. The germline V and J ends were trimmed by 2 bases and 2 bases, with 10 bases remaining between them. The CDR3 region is CASSLTQGAYNEQFF. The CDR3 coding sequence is TGTGCCAGCAGCTTAACGCAGGGTGCCTACAATGAGCAGTTCTTC.

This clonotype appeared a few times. This CDR3 reads CATSDSGNNQPQHF. The CDR3 DNA reads TGTGCCACCAGTGATTCGGGGAACAATCAGCCCCAGCATTTT. The gene calls are TRBV24-1 and TRBJ1-5; no definite D call. In germline, CDR1 is KGHDR, CDR2 SFDVKD. Trimming left V 2 bases short and J 3 bases short, with 7 bases between. The CDR3 has 14 residues.

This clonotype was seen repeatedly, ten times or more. DNA for the CDR3: TGTGCCAGCAGCCGCCAGGGGAGCTCCTATAATTCACCCCTCCACTTT. It is translated as CASSRQGSSYNSPLHF. V gene TRBV4-2 combines with J gene TRBJ1-6, with D perhaps TRBD1 (6 bases). CDR1 is LGHNA, CDR2 YNFKEQ, per germline. The CDR3 runs 16 residues. V was shortened by 4 bases and J by 0 bases, with 10 bases between the two germline ends.

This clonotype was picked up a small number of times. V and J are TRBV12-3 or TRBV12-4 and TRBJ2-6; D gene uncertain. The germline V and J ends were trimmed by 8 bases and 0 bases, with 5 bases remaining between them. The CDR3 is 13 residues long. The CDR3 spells CASANSGANVLTF. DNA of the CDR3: TGTGCCAGCGCCAACTCTGGGGCCAACGTCCTGACTTTC.

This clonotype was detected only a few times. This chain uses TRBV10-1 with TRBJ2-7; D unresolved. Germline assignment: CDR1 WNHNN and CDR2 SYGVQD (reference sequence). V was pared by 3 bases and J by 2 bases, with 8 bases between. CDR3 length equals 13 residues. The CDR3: CASSEGPAYEQYF. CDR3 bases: TGCGCCAGCAGTGAAGGGCCGGCCTACGAGCAGTACTTC.

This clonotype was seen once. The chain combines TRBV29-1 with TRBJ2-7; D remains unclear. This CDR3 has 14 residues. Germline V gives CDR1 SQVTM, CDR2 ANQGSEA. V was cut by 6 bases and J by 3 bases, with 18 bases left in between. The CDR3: CSVAMGGPYYEQYF. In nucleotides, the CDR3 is TGCAGCGTGGCCATGGGCGGTCCCTACTACGAGCAGTACTTC.

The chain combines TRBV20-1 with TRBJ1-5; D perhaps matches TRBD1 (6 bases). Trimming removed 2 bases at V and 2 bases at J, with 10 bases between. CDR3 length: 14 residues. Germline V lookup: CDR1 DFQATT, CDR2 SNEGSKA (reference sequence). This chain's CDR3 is CSARRGAGNQPQHF. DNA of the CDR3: TGCAGTGCTAGACGGGGGGCTGGCAATCAGCCCCAGCATTTT.

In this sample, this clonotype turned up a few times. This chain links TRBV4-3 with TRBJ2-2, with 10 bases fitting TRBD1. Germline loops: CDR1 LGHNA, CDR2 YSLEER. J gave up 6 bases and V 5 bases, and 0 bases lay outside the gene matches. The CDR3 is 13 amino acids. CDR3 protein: CASSDRGPGELFF. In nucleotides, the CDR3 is TGCGCCAGCAGCGACAGGGGGCCCGGGGAGCTGTTTTTT.

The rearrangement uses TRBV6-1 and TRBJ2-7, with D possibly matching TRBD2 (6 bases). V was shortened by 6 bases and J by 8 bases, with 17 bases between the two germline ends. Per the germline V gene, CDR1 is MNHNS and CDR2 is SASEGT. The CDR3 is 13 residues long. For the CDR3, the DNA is TGTGCCAGCAGCGCGCGACGGGGGAGGCAGCAGTACTTC. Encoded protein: CASSARRGRQQYF.